This T cell receptor (beta chain) derives from a study of Ad26.COV2.S vaccination and SARS-CoV-2 variants. As for the study in general: The donor participated in the COV1001 trial, in its Ad26.COV2.S arm.

Overall study findings and caveats: Similar non-spike TCR breadth was observed in recipients of vaccine and of placebo.

Regarding treatment: roughly 18 received Ad26.COV2.S at low or high dose, single or two shots; several received placebo; per-sample allocation not given. Samples were taken on day 63 after the first vaccine or placebo injection. The CDR3 extends over 14 amino acids. The V gene's germline CDR1 is SNHLY and CDR2 FYNNEI. The germline V and J ends were trimmed by 7 bases and 0 bases, with 12 bases remaining between them. Clones were sequenced by immunoSEQ multiplex PCR, and TCRdb holds only the in-frame ones, with some missing. This sample has around 310,000 clones, with roughly 90% found just once. On this clone itself: No antigen is known for it.

This sequence originates from a person aged 18 to 59 who received the Ad26.COV2.S COVID-19 vaccine or a placebo. V and J are TRBV2 and TRBJ1-1, with D hard to call. This specimen was peripheral blood, taken in a trial of Ad26.COV2.S vaccine versus placebo. The CDR3 nucleotides are TGTGCCAGCAAGGGCGGATCGGTGAACACTGAAGCTTTCTTT. Protein: CASKGGSVNTEAFF.